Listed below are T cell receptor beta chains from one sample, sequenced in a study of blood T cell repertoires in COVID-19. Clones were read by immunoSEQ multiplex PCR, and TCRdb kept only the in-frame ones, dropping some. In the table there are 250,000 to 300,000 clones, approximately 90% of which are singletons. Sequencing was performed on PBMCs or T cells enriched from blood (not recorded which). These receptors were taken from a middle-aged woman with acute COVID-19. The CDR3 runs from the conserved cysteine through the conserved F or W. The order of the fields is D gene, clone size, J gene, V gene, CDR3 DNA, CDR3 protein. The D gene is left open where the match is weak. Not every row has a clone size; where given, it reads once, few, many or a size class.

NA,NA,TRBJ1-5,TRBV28,TGTGCCAGCAGTTTAGGTGGGCTGAATAGCAATCAGCCCCAGCATTTT,CASSLGGLNSNQPQHF
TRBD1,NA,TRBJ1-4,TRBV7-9,TGTGCCAGCAGCTTAGGCCGGGACAGGAAGGAAAAACTGTTTTTT,CASSLGRDRKEKLFF
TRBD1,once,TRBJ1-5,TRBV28,TGTGCCAGCAGTCCGGGGACAGTTAATCAGCCCCAGCATTTT,CASSPGTVNQPQHF
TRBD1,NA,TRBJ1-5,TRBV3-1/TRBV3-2,TGTGCCAGCAGCCGGACAGGGAATCAGCCCCAGCATTTT,CASSRTGNQPQHF
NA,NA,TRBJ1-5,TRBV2,TGTGCCAGCAGGGGGGGAATGCCTCAGCCCCAGCATTTT,CASRGGMPQPQHF
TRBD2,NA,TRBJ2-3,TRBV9,TGTGCCAGCAGCGCTAGCGGGGGGGCGGATACGCAGTATTTT,CASSASGGADTQYF
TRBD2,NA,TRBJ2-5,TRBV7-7,TGTGCTAGCAGCCCTGGACTAGCGGGAGGGCAGGAACAAGAGACCCAGTACTTC,CASSPGLAGGQEQETQYF
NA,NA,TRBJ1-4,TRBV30,TGTGCCTGGAATTGGCAGCGGGGCCGAGAAAAACTGTTTTTT,CAWNWQRGREKLFF
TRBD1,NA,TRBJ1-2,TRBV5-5,TGTGCCAGCCGTCATTTTTCCGGGACAGGGAGTGATGGCTACACCTTC,CASRHFSGTGSDGYTF
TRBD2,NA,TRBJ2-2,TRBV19,TGTGCCAGTAGTCGCGGGGGGGCAGGCACCGGGGAGCTGTTTTTT,CASSRGGAGTGELFF
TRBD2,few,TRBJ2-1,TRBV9,TGTGCCAGCAGCGTAGGGACTAGCAAGCAGTTCTTC,CASSVGTSKQFF
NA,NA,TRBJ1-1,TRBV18,TGTGCCAGCTCACCATCGGGAGATTGGACTGAAGCTTTCTTT,CASSPSGDWTEAFF